This TCR beta chain is drawn from a study of OX40 agonist ivuxolimab in advanced cancers. About the study: Three patients, one with hepatocellular carcinoma and two with cutaneous melanoma, responded partially. General study points: In general, CD8+ T cells held more expanded clones than CD4+ did, on average.

The CDR3 runs to 14 residues. V was shortened by 7 bases and J by 8 bases, with 15 bases between the two germline ends. Germline V gives CDR1 MNHEY, CDR2 SVGAGI. In regard to this clone: No antigen is known for it.

The data were produced by immunoSEQ multiplex PCR, yet TCRdb's version contains in-frame clones alone and is incomplete. The sample lists 50,000 to 70,000 clones, 84% occurring once. This TCR was recovered from an adult with an advanced solid tumor such as melanoma, head and neck, liver or kidney cancer. The chain uses TRBV6-5 and TRBJ1-6; the D is unclear. The source was CD4+ or CD8+ T cells sorted from blood, collected in a trial of the OX40 agonist ivuxolimab. In nucleotides, the CDR3 is TGTGCCAGCACCTCCGACCCTCGAGATTCACCCCTCCACTTT. As protein: CASTSDPRDSPLHF.